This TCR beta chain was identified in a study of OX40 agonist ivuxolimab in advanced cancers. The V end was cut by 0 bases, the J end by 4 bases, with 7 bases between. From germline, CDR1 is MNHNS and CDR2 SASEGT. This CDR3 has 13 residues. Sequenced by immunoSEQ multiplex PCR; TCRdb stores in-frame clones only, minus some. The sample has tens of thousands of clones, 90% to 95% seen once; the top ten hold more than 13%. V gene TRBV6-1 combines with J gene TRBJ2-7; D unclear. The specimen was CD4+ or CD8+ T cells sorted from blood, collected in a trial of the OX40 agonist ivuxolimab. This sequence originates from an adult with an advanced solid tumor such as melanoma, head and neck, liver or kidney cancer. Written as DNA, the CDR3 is TGTGCCAGCAGTGAAGCTGTGGGGTACGAGCAGTACTTC. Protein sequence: CASSEAVGYEQYF.